These 15 T cell receptor beta chains were all obtained from the same sample, sequenced in a study of OX40 agonist ivuxolimab in advanced cancers. Repertoires were generated with immunoSEQ multiplex PCR, while TCRdb's copy carries only in-frame clones and drops some. Here the sample spans 80,000 or so clones, less than 95% being singletons. The sample here was CD4+ or CD8+ T cells sorted from blood, taken in a trial of the OX40 agonist ivuxolimab. The origin of the receptors is an adult with an advanced solid tumor such as melanoma, head and neck, liver or kidney cancer.

The rearrangement joins TRBV28 to TRBJ2-1; no firm D call. Trimming removed 6 bases at V and 7 bases at J, with 10 bases between. The CDR3 totals 12 residues. Germline CDR1 is MDHEN and CDR2 is SYDVKM. The CDR3 reads CASSPVGNEQFF. The CDR3 coding sequence is TGTGCCAGCAGCCCCGTGGGTAATGAGCAGTTCTTC.

This chain joins TRBV11-3 and TRBJ2-5; 7 bases align to TRBD1. Looked up from germline, CDR1 is SGHNT and CDR2 is YENEEA. Germline trimming cut 5 bases from V and 0 bases from J; bases unmatched to any gene: 6. The CDR3 loop spans 15 amino acids. The CDR3 loop is CASSPMGQYQETQYF. The CDR3 nucleotides read TGTGCCAGCAGCCCAATGGGACAGTACCAAGAGACCCAGTACTTC.

The chain is built from TRBV11-3 and TRBJ2-3, with 12 bases that match TRBD1. Germline values: CDR1 SGHNT, CDR2 YENEEA. V lost 0 bases to trimming and J lost 6 bases; unmatched junction nucleotides: 4. The CDR3 extends over 16 amino acids. The CDR3: CASSLEGTGGADTQYF. In DNA, the CDR3 is TGTGCCAGCAGCTTAGAGGGGACAGGGGGCGCGGATACGCAGTATTTT.

The V gene is TRBV27, the J gene TRBJ1-3; D uncertain. The germline CDR1 and CDR2 sequences are MNHEY and SMNVEV (reference sequence). The CDR3 has 14 amino acids. Trimming took off 5 bases at V and 3 bases at J, with 11 bases between the two ends. CDR3 protein: CASSNDGDGNTIYF. CDR3 nucleotides: TGTGCCAGCAGTAACGACGGTGATGGAAACACCATATATTTT.

The J gene is TRBJ2-2, the V gene TRBV11-3, with 8 nucleotides matching TRBD1. The germline CDR1 and CDR2 sequences are SGHNT and YENEEA. J was trimmed by 2 bases and V by 7 bases; bases with no gene match: 9. The CDR3 is made up of 16 amino acids. The DNA of the CDR3 is TGTGCCAGCACCAATCCCGGACAGGGCAACACCGGGGAGCTGTTTTTT. It codes for CASTNPGQGNTGELFF.

The chain joins TRBV4-2 to TRBJ2-3; 7 nucleotides line up with TRBD2. Germline V CDR1 and CDR2: LGHNA, YNFKEQ. CDR3 size: 18 residues. V lost 2 bases to trimming and J lost 0 bases; unmatched junction nucleotides: 11. The CDR3 region is CASSQTLGGRTSTDTQYF. The DNA for the CDR3 is TGTGCCAGCAGCCAAACCCTTGGCGGGAGAACTAGCACAGATACGCAGTATTTT.

The J gene is TRBJ1-1, the V gene TRBV9, with 7 bases that match TRBD1. J was trimmed by 4 bases and V by 5 bases; bases with no gene match: 5. Germline V gene sequence: CDR1 SGDLS, CDR2 YYNGEE. This CDR3 spans 13 amino acids. The CDR3 sequence is CASRGQSRTEAFF. The CDR3 DNA is TGTGCCAGCAGGGGACAGTCCCGCACTGAAGCTTTCTTT.

The V call is TRBV10-3, the J call TRBJ2-1; either TRBD1 or TRBD2 may supply D (5 bases each). The germline V and J ends were trimmed by 2 bases and 7 bases, with 15 bases remaining between them. Germline V gene lookup returns CDR1 ENHRY and CDR2 SYGVKD. This CDR3 has 15 amino acids. In DNA, the CDR3 is TGTGCCATCAGTGAGCCAAGCCGTTGGGGGAATGAGCAGTTCTTC. Translation: CAISEPSRWGNEQFF.

The chain employs TRBV10-3 and TRBJ1-1; 10 bases line up with TRBD1. With V trimmed by 5 bases and J by 5 bases, 11 bases remained unmatched. The CDR3 is made up of 16 amino acids. Germline loops: CDR1 ENHRY, CDR2 SYGVKD. CDR3 region: CAISQHSGQGRTEAFF. For the CDR3, the DNA is TGTGCCATCAGTCAGCATTCGGGACAGGGGAGGACTGAAGCTTTCTTT.

The chain is built from TRBV28 and TRBJ1-1, with D unresolved. Germline-derived CDR1 and CDR2 are MDHEN and SYDVKM. This CDR3 has 14 residues. Trimming removed 4 bases from V and 6 bases from J, with 15 bases in between. CDR3: CASSSPGLRSEAFF. CDR3 sequence (DNA): TGTGCCAGCAGTTCTCCCGGACTTCGCTCTGAAGCTTTCTTT. Complete variable domain (other parts from reference TRBV28 and TRBJ1-1): DVKVTQSSRYLVKRTGEKVFLECVQDMDHENMFWYRQDPGLGLRLIYFSYDVKMKEKGDIPEGYSVSREKKERFSLILESASTNQTSMYLCASSSPGLRSEAFFGQGTRLTVV.

The chain couples TRBV5-6 to TRBJ2-7, with 7 bases lining up with TRBD1. V was clipped by 5 bases and J by 3 bases; unmatched bases: 8. Germline V lookup: CDR1 SGHDT, CDR2 YYEEEE. The CDR3 has 14 amino acids. CDR3 protein: CASRGGGGLYEQYF. The CDR3 nucleotides are TGTGCCAGCAGAGGGGGCGGAGGTCTCTACGAGCAGTACTTC. The full variable domain, in which reference TRBV5-6 and TRBJ2-7 provide the parts outside the CDR3, is DAGVTQSPTHLIKTRGQQVTLRCSPKSGHDTVSWYQQALGQGPQFIFQYYEEEERQRGNFPDRFSGHQFPNYSSELNVNALLLGDSALYLCASRGGGGLYEQYFGPGTRLTVT.

The chain joins TRBV5-6 to TRBJ2-7; D call uncertain. Trimming stripped 2 bases from V and 2 bases from J, with 11 bases between. Per the germline V gene, CDR1 is SGHDT and CDR2 is YYEEEE. The CDR3 consists of 14 residues. Here the CDR3 reads CASSLGGRTYEQYF. DNA of the CDR3: TGTGCCAGCAGCTTAGGTGGGCGAACCTACGAGCAGTACTTC. Combining the CDR3 with reference TRBV5-6 and TRBJ2-7 gives the whole variable domain DAGVTQSPTHLIKTRGQQVTLRCSPKSGHDTVSWYQQALGQGPQFIFQYYEEEERQRGNFPDRFSGHQFPNYSSELNVNALLLGDSALYLCASSLGGRTYEQYFGPGTRLTVT.

Concerning this clone itself: Other DNA variants within this sample encode the same CDR3. The chain is built from TRBV29-1 and TRBJ2-3; 7 positions match TRBD1. Germline V lookup: CDR1 SQVTM, CDR2 ANQGSEA. The CDR3 extends over 14 amino acids. Trimming removed 3 bases from V and 5 bases from J; junction bases left unmatched: 8. CDR3 loop: CSVETQGYGDTQYF. CDR3 DNA: TGCAGCGTTGAGACACAGGGGTATGGAGATACGCAGTATTTT.

The V and J genes are TRBV2 and TRBJ1-4, with a possible D match to TRBD1 (5 bases). V lost 3 bases and J 5 bases, leaving 16 bases between the germline ends. The germline gives CDR1 SNHLY, CDR2 FYNNEI. The CDR3 length is 16 residues. The DNA for the CDR3 is TGTGCCAGCAGTGAGCCTACTCGGGGGGTGAATGAAAAACTGTTTTTT. Amino acids: CASSEPTRGVNEKLFF.

The chain employs TRBV6-1 and TRBJ2-5; perhaps D is TRBD1 or TRBD2 (6 bases each). Trimming removed 4 bases from V and 4 bases from J, with 10 bases in between. CDR1 and CDR2 from the germline V gene are MNHNS and SASEGT. This CDR3 has 13 residues. As DNA, the CDR3 is TGTGCCAGCAGTGGAGAGGGGGGAGAGACCCAGTACTTC. Protein product: CASSGEGGETQYF.